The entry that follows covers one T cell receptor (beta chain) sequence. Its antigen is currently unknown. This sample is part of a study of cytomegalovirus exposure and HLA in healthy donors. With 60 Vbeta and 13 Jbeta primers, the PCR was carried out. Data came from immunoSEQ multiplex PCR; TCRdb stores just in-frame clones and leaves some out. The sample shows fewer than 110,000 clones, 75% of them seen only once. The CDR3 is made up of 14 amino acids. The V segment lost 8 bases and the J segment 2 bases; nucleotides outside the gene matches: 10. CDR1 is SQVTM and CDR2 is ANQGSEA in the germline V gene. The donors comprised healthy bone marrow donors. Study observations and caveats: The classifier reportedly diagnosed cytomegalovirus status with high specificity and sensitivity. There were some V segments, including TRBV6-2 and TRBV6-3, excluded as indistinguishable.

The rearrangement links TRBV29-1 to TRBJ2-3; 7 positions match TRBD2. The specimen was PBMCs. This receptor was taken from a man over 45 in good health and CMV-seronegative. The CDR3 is CSLGEAGITDTQYF. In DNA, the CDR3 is TGCAGCTTAGGGGAAGCGGGGATCACAGATACGCAGTATTTT.